This entry concerns a single T cell receptor (beta chain). The antigen is undetermined. This sample was included in a study of siplizumab effects on memory and regulatory T cells. Findings and limits, study-wide: Mappable CD4+ clones that were alloreactive averaged about 69% Treg-derived with siplizumab versus 26.9% in controls. A major contribution to the alloresponse seemed to be made by naive T cells, which seemed more diverse than memory cells.

V lost 3 bases and J lost 2, with 18 bases in between. CDR1 and CDR2 from the germline V gene are SGHDT and YYEEEE. The CDR3 sequence is 17 residues long. Per sample, 10^5 or so TCR templates underwent assay. The table came from immunoSEQ multiplex PCR; TCRdb's copy has only in-frame clones and leaves some out. The data show 100,000 or so clones, approximately 91% seen once. Specimen: non-Treg CD4+ T cells sorted from blood. This clonotype was sampled from a human donor in good health. The V gene is TRBV5-6, the J gene TRBJ1-5, with a possible D match to TRBD1 (5 bases). CDR3 coding DNA: TGTGCCAGCAGCTACGAAACTCTCGGGGGAGGCAATCAGCCCCAGCATTTT. This gives the protein CASSYETLGGGNQPQHF.